The next 2 T cell receptor beta chains were all read from a single sample in a study of vaccination effects on CD4 cells after COVID-19. Using immunoSEQ multiplex PCR, the repertoire was profiled, and TCRdb retains in-frame clones only, with some absent. This table has around 41,000 clones, 82% appearing once. Antigens for these TCRs are unknown. Culture lasted roughly eleven days before CD4+ T cell isolation. The source material was CD4+ T cells from PBMCs cultured without peptide, sampled before COVID-19 vaccination. These receptors were obtained from a human donor who received a COVID-19 vaccine.

The chain combines TRBV14 with TRBJ1-4, with a weak D call TRBD1 (6 bases). V lost 4 bases and J 7 bases, leaving 13 bases between the germline ends. The CDR3 loop spans 14 amino acids. The V gene's germline CDR1 is SGHDN and CDR2 FVKESK. DNA for the CDR3: TGTGCCAGCAGCCCCGGCAAGGGGGGTGAAAAACTGTTTTTT. Translating it yields CASSPGKGGEKLFF.

This clone was found a few times. The chain combines TRBV19 with TRBJ1-6, with 8 bases fitting TRBD1. V dropped 11 bases and J dropped 7; count of bases not matched to a gene: 7. The CDR3 runs 13 residues. Germline CDR1 and CDR2: LNHDA and SQIVND (reference sequence). CDR3 nucleotides: TGTGCCGGCCGGGACAGGCCCAATTCACCCCTCCACTTT. Translated: CAGRDRPNSPLHF.